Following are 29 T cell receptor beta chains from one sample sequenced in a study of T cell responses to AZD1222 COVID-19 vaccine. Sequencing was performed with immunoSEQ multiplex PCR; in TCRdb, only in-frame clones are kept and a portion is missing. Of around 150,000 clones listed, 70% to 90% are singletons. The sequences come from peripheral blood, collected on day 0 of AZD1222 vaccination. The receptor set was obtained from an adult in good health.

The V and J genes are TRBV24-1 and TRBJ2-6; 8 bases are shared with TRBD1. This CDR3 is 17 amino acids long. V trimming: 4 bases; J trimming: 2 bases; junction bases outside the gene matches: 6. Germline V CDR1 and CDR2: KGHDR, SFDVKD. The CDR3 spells CATSDRGQATGANVLTF. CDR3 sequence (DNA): TGTGCCACCAGTGACCGGGGACAGGCGACTGGGGCCAACGTCCTGACTTTC.

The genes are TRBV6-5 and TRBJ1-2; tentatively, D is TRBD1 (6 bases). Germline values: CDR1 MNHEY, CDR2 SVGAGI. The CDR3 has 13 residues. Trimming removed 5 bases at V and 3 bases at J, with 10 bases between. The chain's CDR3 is CASSRGQHYGYTF. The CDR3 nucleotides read TGTGCCAGCAGTCGCGGACAGCACTATGGCTACACCTTC.

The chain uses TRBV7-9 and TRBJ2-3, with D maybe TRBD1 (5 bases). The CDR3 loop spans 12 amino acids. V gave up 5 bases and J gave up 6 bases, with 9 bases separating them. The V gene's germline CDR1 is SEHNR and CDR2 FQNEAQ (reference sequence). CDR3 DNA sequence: TGTGCCAGCAGCCAGGGTGCGGATACGCAGTATTTT. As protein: CASSQGADTQYF.

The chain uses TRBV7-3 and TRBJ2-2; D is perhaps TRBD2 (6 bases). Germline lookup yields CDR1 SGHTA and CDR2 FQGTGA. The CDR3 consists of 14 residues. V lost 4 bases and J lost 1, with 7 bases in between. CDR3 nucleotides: TGTGCCAGCAGCTGGGGACTGAACACCGGGGAGCTGTTTTTT. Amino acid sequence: CASSWGLNTGELFF.

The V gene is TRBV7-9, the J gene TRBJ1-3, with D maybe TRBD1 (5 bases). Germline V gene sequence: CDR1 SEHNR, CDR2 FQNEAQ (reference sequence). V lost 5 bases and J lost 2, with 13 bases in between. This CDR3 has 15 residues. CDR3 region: CASSEQTVAGNTIYF. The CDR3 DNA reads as TGTGCCAGCAGCGAACAGACAGTAGCTGGAAACACCATATATTTT.

The CDR3 coding sequence is TGTGCCATCAGGGGGACAGGGGGCTCACCAAGCACAGATACGCAGTATTTT. Protein: CAIRGTGGSPSTDTQYF. The V call is TRBV10-3, the J call TRBJ2-3, with 12 bases fitting TRBD1. Germline assignment: CDR1 ENHRY and CDR2 SYGVKD. J lost 0 bases, V lost 6 bases, and 7 bases had no gene match. The CDR3 sequence is 17 residues long.

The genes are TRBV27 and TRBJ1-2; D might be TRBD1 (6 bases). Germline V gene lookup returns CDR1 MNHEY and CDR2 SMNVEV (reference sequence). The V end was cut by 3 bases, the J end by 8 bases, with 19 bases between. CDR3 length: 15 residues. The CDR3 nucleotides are TGTGCCAGCAGTTTCTTCTTGGGGGCAGAGGAAGGCTACACCTTC. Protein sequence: CASSFFLGAEEGYTF.

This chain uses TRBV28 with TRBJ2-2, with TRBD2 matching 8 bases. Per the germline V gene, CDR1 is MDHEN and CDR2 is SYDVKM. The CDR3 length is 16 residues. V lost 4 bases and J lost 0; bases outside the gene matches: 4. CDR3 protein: CASSSLAGSNTGELFF. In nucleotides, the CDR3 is TGTGCCAGCAGTTCGCTAGCGGGTTCGAACACCGGGGAGCTGTTTTTT. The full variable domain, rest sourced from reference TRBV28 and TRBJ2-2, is DVKVTQSSRYLVKRTGEKVFLECVQDMDHENMFWYRQDPGLGLRLIYFSYDVKMKEKGDIPEGYSVSREKKERFSLILESASTNQTSMYLCASSSLAGSNTGELFFGEGSRLTVL.

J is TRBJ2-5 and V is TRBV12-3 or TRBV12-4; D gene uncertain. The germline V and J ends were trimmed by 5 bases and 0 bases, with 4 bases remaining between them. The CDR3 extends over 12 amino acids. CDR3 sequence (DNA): TGTGCCAGCAGTAAGCACCAAGAGACCCAGTACTTC. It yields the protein CASSKHQETQYF.

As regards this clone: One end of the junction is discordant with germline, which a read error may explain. The CDR3 DNA reads TGCGCCAGCAGAACGGGACTCCAAGGGACCCAGTACTTC. Its protein product is CASRTGLQGTQYF. V is TRBV5-1 and J is TRBJ2-5, with D possibly matching TRBD2 (6 bases). The CDR3 length is 13 residues. Germline V CDR1 and CDR2: SGHRS, YFSETQ.

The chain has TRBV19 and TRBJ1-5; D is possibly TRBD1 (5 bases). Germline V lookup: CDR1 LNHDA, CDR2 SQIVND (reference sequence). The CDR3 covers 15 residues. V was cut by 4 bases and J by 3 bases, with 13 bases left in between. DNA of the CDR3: TGTGCCAGTAGTACTGGGACGGTCTCCAATCAGCCCCAGCATTTT. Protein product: CASSTGTVSNQPQHF. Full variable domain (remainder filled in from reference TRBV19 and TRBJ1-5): DGGITQSPKYLFRKEGQNVTLSCEQNLNHDAMYWYRQDPGQGLRLIYYSQIVNDFQKGDIAEGYSVSREKKESFPLTVTSAQKNPTAFYLCASSTGTVSNQPQHFGDGTRLSIL.

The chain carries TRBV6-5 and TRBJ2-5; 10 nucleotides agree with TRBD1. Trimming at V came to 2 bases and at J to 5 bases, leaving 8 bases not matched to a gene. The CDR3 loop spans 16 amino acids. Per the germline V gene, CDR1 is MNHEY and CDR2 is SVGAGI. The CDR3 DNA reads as TGTGCCAGCAGTTACGGAGACAGGGGGCGGTGGGAGACCCAGTACTTC. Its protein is CASSYGDRGRWETQYF.

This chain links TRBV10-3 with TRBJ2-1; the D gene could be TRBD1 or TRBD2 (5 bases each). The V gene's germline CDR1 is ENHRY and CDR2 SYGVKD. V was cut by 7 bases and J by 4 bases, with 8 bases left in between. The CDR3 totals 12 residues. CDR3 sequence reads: CAIMGRYNEQFF. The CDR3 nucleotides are TGTGCCATCATGGGACGGTACAATGAGCAGTTCTTC.

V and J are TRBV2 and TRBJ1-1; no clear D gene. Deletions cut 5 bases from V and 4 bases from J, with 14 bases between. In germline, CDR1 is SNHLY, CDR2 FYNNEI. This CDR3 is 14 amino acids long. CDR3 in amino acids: CASSPLRVTTEAFF. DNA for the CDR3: TGTGCCAGCAGTCCCCTGAGGGTTACCACTGAAGCTTTCTTT.

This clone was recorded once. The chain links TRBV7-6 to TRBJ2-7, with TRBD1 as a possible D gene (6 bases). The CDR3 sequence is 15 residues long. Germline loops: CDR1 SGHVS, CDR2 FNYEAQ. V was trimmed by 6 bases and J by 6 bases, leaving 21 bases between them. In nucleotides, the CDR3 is TGTGCCAGCAGTACTCAGACAGGTGGTTTAGGCGAGCAGTACTTC. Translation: CASSTQTGGLGEQYF.

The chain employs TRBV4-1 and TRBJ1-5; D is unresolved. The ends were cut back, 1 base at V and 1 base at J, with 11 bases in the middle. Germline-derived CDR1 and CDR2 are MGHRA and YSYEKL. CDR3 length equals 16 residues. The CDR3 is CASSQAPPGSNQPQHF. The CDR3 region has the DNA TGCGCCAGCAGCCAAGCCCCCCCGGGGAGCAATCAGCCCCAGCATTTT.

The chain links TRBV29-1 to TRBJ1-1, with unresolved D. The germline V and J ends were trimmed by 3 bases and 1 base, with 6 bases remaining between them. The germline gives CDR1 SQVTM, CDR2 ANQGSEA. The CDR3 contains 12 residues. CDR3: CSVDMGNTEAFF. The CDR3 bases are TGCAGCGTTGACATGGGGAACACTGAAGCTTTCTTT.

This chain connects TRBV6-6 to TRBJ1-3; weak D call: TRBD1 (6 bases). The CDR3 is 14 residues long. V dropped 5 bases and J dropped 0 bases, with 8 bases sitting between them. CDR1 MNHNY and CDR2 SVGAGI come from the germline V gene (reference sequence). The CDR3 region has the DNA TGTGCCAGCAGTGGAGGGGGCTCTGGAAACACCATATATTTT. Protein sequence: CASSGGGSGNTIYF.

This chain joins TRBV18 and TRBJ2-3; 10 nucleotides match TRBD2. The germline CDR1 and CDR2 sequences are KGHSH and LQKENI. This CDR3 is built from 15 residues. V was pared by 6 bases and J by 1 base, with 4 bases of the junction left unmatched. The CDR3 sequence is CASSPGTSGTDTQYF. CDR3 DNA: TGTGCCAGCTCCCCCGGGACTAGCGGCACAGATACGCAGTATTTT.

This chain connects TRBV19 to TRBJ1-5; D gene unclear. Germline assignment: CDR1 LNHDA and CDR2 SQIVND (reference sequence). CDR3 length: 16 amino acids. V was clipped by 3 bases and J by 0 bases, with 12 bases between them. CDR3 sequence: CASSIRQYYSNQPQHF. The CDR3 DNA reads TGTGCCAGTAGTATCCGGCAGTACTATAGCAATCAGCCCCAGCATTTT.

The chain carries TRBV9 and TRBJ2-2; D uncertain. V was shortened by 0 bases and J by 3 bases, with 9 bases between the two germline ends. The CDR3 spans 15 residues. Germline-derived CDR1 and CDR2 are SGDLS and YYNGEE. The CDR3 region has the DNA TGTGCCAGCAGCGTAGCTATAACTCACACCGGGGAGCTGTTTTTT. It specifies CASSVAITHTGELFF. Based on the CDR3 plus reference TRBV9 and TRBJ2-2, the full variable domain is DSGVTQTPKHLITATGQRVTLRCSPRSGDLSVYWYQQSLDQGLQFLIQYYNGEERAKGNILERFSAQQFPDLHSELNLSSLELGDSALYFCASSVAITHTGELFFGEGSRLTVL.

In nucleotides, the CDR3 is TGTGCCAGCAGCTTAAACGGGGGGATATCGAACACTGAAGCTTTCTTT. Translating gives CASSLNGGISNTEAFF. The chain joins TRBV11-1 to TRBJ1-1, with a weak D call TRBD1 (5 bases). Germline V gene lookup returns CDR1 SGHAT and CDR2 FQDESV (reference sequence). This CDR3 contains 16 residues. Trimming stripped 2 bases from V and 1 base from J, with 14 bases between.

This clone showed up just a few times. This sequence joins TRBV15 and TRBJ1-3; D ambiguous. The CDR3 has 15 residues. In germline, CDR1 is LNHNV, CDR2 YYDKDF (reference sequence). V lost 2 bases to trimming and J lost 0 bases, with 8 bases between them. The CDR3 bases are TGTGCCACCAGCAGACCGGCCCTCTCTGGAAACACCATATATTTT. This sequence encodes CATSRPALSGNTIYF.

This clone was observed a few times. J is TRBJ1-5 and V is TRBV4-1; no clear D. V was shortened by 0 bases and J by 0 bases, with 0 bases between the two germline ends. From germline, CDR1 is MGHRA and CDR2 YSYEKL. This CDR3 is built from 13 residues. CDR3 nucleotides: TGCGCCAGCAGCCAAGATAGCAATCAGCCCCAGCATTTT. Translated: CASSQDSNQPQHF.

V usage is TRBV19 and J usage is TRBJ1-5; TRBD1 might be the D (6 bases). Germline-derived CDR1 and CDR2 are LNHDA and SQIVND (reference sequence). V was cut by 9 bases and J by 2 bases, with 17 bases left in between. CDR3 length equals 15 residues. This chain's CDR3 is CASQQGSIGNQPQHF. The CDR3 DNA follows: TGTGCCAGCCAACAGGGATCCATCGGCAATCAGCCCCAGCATTTT.

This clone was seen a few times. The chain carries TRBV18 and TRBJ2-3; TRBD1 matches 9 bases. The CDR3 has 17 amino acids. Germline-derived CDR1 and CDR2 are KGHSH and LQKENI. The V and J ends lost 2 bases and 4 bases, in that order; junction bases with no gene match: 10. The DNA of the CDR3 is TGTGCCAGCTCACCAGGAACAGGGGGCATTCCCGCAGATACGCAGTATTTT. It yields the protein CASSPGTGGIPADTQYF.

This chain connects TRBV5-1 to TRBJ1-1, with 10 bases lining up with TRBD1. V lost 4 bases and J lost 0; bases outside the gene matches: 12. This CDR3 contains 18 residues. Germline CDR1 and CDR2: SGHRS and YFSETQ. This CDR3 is CASSPQFPGQGLNTEAFF. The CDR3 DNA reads TGCGCCAGCAGCCCTCAATTTCCGGGACAGGGGTTGAACACTGAAGCTTTCTTT. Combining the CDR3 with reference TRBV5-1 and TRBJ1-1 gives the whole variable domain KAGVTQTPRYLIKTRGQQVTLSCSPISGHRSVSWYQQTPGQGLQFLFEYFSETQRNKGNFPGRFSGRQFSNSRSEMNVSTLELGDSALYLCASSPQFPGQGLNTEAFFGQGTRLTVV.

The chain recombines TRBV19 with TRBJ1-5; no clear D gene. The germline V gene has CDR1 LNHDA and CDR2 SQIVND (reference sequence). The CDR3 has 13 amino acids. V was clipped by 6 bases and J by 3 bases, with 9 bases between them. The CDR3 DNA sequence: TGTGCCAGTAGGGCAAGAGACAATCAGCCCCAGCATTTT. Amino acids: CASRARDNQPQHF.

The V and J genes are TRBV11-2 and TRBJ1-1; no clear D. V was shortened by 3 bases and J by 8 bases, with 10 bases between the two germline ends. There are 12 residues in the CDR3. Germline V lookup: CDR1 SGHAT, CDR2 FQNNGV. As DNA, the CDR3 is TGTGCCAGCAGCTTTGGGGTTTCCGAAGCTTTCTTT. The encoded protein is CASSFGVSEAFF.